These 12 T cell receptor beta chains originate from one sample sequenced in a study. TCRdb analysed the 5' RACE reads with MiXCR anew, one entry per CDR3 protein. The sample carries tens of thousands of distinct CDR3 sequences, roughly 30% recorded once. The sample taken for sequencing was naive CD4+ T cells sorted from blood. The subset: naive CD4+ T cells, CD4+CD45RA+CD25-. The receptors derive from a female donor with breast cancer.

This clonotype occurred a few times. The rearrangement uses TRBV29-1 and TRBJ1-5; 7 nucleotides agree with TRBD1. The ends lost 8 bases at V and 0 bases at J; junction bases unmatched: 19. CDR3 length: 18 amino acids. The germline V gene has CDR1 SQVTM and CDR2 ANQGSEA. CDR3 in amino acids: CSSPLDPKAGGSNQPQHF. The CDR3 DNA reads as TGCAGCAGCCCCCTGGACCCGAAGGCAGGGGGTAGCAATCAGCCCCAGCATTTT.

This clonotype came up a few times. This rearrangement joins TRBV20-1 to TRBJ2-1, with 11 positions matching TRBD1. This CDR3 contains 18 residues. Germline CDR1 and CDR2: DFQATT and SNEGSKA (reference sequence). V was pared by 0 bases and J by 9 bases, with 16 bases of the junction left unmatched. The DNA for the CDR3 is TGCAGTGCTAGAGATCGCCAAATGGGACAGGGGGTTAGAAGTGAGCAGTTCTTC. Its protein is CSARDRQMGQGVRSEQFF.

Regarding this clonotype: The junction does not match germline at one end; this may be a read error. The rearrangement uses TRBV7-3 and TRBJ1-2; 7 nucleotides match TRBD1. The germline V gene encodes CDR1 SGHTA and CDR2 FQGTGA. CDR3 length: 14 residues. The CDR3 bases are TGTGCCAGCAGCCCGACAGGGATCAACTATGGCCACACCTTC. This translates into CASSPTGINYGHTF.

This chain joins TRBV20-1 and TRBJ2-7; D possibly corresponds to TRBD1 (6 bases). CDR1 and CDR2 from the germline V gene are DFQATT and SNEGSKA (reference sequence). The V gene lost 0 bases and the J gene lost 4 bases, with 10 bases spanning the gap. The CDR3 sequence is 13 residues long. The CDR3 DNA is TGCAGTGCTAGAGATCTCACAGGGTACGAGCAGTACTTC. This sequence encodes CSARDLTGYEQYF.

The V call is TRBV7-2, the J call TRBJ1-5; no clear D. The germline CDR1 and CDR2 sequences are SGHTA and FQGNSA. The CDR3 length is 13 residues. V lost 1 base and J 8 bases, leaving 9 bases between the germline ends. The CDR3 DNA follows: TGTGCCAGCAGCTTAGTCGGGAACAAGCCCCAGCATTTT. It yields the protein CASSLVGNKPQHF. Variable domain in full (rest from reference TRBV7-2 and TRBJ1-5): GAGVSQSPSNKVTEKGKDVELRCDPISGHTALYWYRQSLGQGLEFLIYFQGNSAPDKSGLPSDRFSAERTGGSVSTLTIQRTQQEDSAVYLCASSLVGNKPQHFGDGTRLSIL.

V gene TRBV4-1 combines with J gene TRBJ1-5, with D hard to call. The CDR3 consists of 15 residues. From germline, CDR1 is MGHRA and CDR2 YSYEKL. V lost 6 bases, J lost 0 bases, and 12 bases lay in between. The chain's CDR3 is CASRKSVYSNQPQHF. The CDR3 nucleotides read TGCGCCAGCAGAAAATCGGTTTATAGCAATCAGCCCCAGCATTTT.

This clonotype was observed a handful of times. This sequence joins TRBV10-3 and TRBJ2-3; maybe TRBD2 (6 bases). Germline V CDR1 and CDR2: ENHRY, SYGVKD. This CDR3 spans 12 amino acids. Written as DNA, the CDR3 is TGTGCAATCGGGGGTAGCACAGATACGCAGTATTTT. Amino acids: CAIGGSTDTQYF.

This clonotype has more than one count but fewer than ten. The chain recombines TRBV7-9 with TRBJ2-3; 9 nucleotides line up with TRBD2. The CDR3 sequence is 15 residues long. Germline V CDR1 and CDR2: SEHNR, FQNEAQ (reference sequence). J lost 8 bases, V lost 2 bases, and 8 bases had no gene match. The DNA for the CDR3 is TGTGCCAGCAGCTTACTTAGCGGGAGCGGGACTACGCAGTATTTT. It is translated as CASSLLSGSGTTQYF.

The chain has TRBV6-1 and TRBJ2-7; possible D gene TRBD2, 5 bases. The V and J ends lost 7 bases and 2 bases respectively, with 12 bases between them. This CDR3 has 13 residues. Germline V lookup: CDR1 MNHNS, CDR2 SASEGT. The CDR3 loop reads CASTAPGTYEQYF. CDR3 bases: TGTGCCAGCACCGCGCCCGGGACCTACGAGCAGTACTTC.

This chain uses TRBV5-6 with TRBJ2-5; D perhaps matches TRBD1 (5 bases). Looked up from germline, CDR1 is SGHDT and CDR2 is YYEEEE. Trimming stripped 4 bases from V and 2 bases from J, with 18 bases between. This CDR3 is 16 amino acids long. The CDR3 sequence: CASSQARASLQETQYF. As DNA, the CDR3 is TGTGCCAGCAGCCAAGCCAGGGCCTCCCTGCAAGAGACCCAGTACTTC.

As for this clonotype: The germline gene is not matched at one end of the junction; a read error may be the cause. J is TRBJ2-7 and V is TRBV7-2; perhaps TRBD2 as D (5 bases). Germline V lookup: CDR1 SGHTA, CDR2 FQGNSA. The CDR3 totals 14 residues. Here the CDR3 reads CASSLERTLYEQYF. CDR3 in DNA: TGTGCCAGTAGCTTAGAGCGGACCCTCTACGAGCAGTACTTC.

This chain uses TRBV12-3 or TRBV12-4 with TRBJ1-5; D perhaps matches TRBD1 (6 bases). V was pared by 5 bases and J by 7 bases, with 15 bases between. The CDR3 has 14 residues. CDR3 residues: CASSTLQGIQPQHF. The CDR3 nucleotides are TGTGCCAGCAGTACACTCCAGGGGATACAGCCCCAGCATTTT.